This T cell receptor beta chain was captured by sequencing in a study of OX40 agonist ivuxolimab in advanced cancers. Overall study context: While on treatment, patients had intravenous ivuxolimab at 0.01 to 10 mg/kg every 2 weeks. Of the patients, three showed partial responses, one with hepatocellular carcinoma and two with cutaneous melanoma.

Germline CDR1 and CDR2: ENHRY and SYGVKD. V shed 8 bases and J 7 bases; nucleotides not matched to a gene: 10. The CDR3 has 14 residues. Study observations and caveats: Partial responders receiving 0.1-3.0 mg/kg showed among the lowest clonal expansion.

On this clone: Its target is not known.

The method was immunoSEQ multiplex PCR; TCRdb's version includes in-frame clones alone and lacks a portion of them. The sample lists fewer than 90,000 clones; around 90% were seen once. This sample comprised CD4+ or CD8+ T cells sorted from blood, obtained in a trial of the OX40 agonist ivuxolimab. The source is an adult with an advanced solid tumor such as melanoma, head and neck, liver or kidney cancer. The chain has TRBV10-3 and TRBJ2-2; 7 positions match TRBD2. The CDR3 sequence: CAISAGESGGELFF. CDR3 bases: TGTGCCATCTCGGCGGGAGAATCTGGCGGGGAGCTGTTTTTT.